The 12 T cell receptor beta chains listed next were all sequenced from one sample in a study of T cells in Graves' hyperthyroidism and ophthalmopathy (dated by TCRdb to between 2018 and 2021). The receptor library was made with multiplex PCR. TCRdb names Illumina HiSeq 2000 as the instrument used. The TCR beta CDR3 regions were amplified from RNA transcripts. The first round of RT-PCR for the TCR CDR3 was performed with the HTBI primer set and the Qiagen OneStep RT-PCR kit. Clones were called with MiXCR by TCRdb after fastp trimmed the public reads at Q25, and only in-frame beta chains were retained. Each CDR3 protein appears once, grouped with its most common genes and DNA. In all, the sample holds about 540,000 distinct CDR3 sequences, and around 45% of those were seen once. The ten largest account for about 8.3% of the sample. The sequenced sample consisted of peripheral blood or thyroid tissue (not recorded which). Receptors originate from a young woman with Graves' hyperthyroidism.

The chain carries TRBV10-2 and TRBJ1-1; the match to TRBD1 covers 10 bases. Germline V gives CDR1 WSHSY, CDR2 SAAADI. The J segment lost 0 bases and the V segment lost 6 bases, leaving 16 bases of the junction unmatched. The CDR3 has 19 amino acids. The CDR3 region has the DNA TGCGCCAGCAGCCAGGGGCCGGGACAGGGGAATATTATGAACACTGAAGCTTTCTTT. Its protein is CASSQGPGQGNIMNTEAFF.

This clonotype was observed many times. The chain combines TRBV9 with TRBJ2-5, with D possibly TRBD2 on 5 matching bases. Germline V gives CDR1 SGDLS, CDR2 YYNGEE. V lost 1 base and J 1 base, leaving 11 bases between the germline ends. The CDR3 is 15 residues long. CDR3 nucleotides: TGTGCCAGCAGCGTATCAGAGGGTTTCCAAGAGACCCAGTACTTC. Its protein is CASSVSEGFQETQYF.

This clonotype was seen a handful of times. This chain uses TRBV12-3 or TRBV12-4 with TRBJ2-7; 11 positions agree with TRBD1. The length of the CDR3 is 17 residues. V lost 5 bases to trimming and J lost 4 bases; unmatched junction nucleotides: 13. The CDR3 loop reads CASSPYPGQGARYEQYF. The CDR3 nucleotides read TGTGCCAGCAGTCCTTACCCCGGACAGGGGGCGAGATACGAGCAGTACTTC.

This clonotype has at least ten counts. The chain joins TRBV4-2 to TRBJ2-5; 8 bases line up with TRBD2. Trimming at V came to 2 bases and at J to 5 bases, leaving 7 bases not matched to a gene. Germline V gene sequence: CDR1 LGHNA, CDR2 YNFKEQ. This CDR3 is built from 15 residues. This CDR3 reads CASSQREGSGETQYF. CDR3 in DNA: TGTGCCAGCAGCCAACGGGAGGGGTCGGGTGAGACCCAGTACTTC.

The CDR3 DNA reads as TGTGCCAGTAGTATAGGCCGATGGGACATTCAGTACTTC. This encodes CASSIGRWDIQYF. V is TRBV19 and J is TRBJ2-4; D remains ambiguous. In germline, CDR1 is LNHDA, CDR2 SQIVND (reference sequence). The CDR3 totals 13 residues. Trimming pared 1 base from V and 8 bases from J, leaving 9 bases between.

The rearrangement links TRBV20-1 to TRBJ2-7; D is possibly TRBD2 (5 bases). In germline, CDR1 is DFQATT, CDR2 SNEGSKA (reference sequence). The CDR3 covers 15 residues. The V end lost 0 bases, the J end lost 2 bases, and 14 bases lay between the germline ends. The CDR3 coding sequence is TGCAGTGCTAGAGATGGTCTGACCGGGACCTACGAGCAGTACTTC. Residues: CSARDGLTGTYEQYF.

Only one count was recorded for this clonotype. V usage is TRBV30 and J usage is TRBJ2-5; 7 bases agree with TRBD2. Germline lookup yields CDR1 GTSNPN and CDR2 SVGIG (reference sequence). The CDR3 consists of 18 residues. The V and J ends lost 0 bases and 5 bases, in that order; junction bases with no gene match: 18. Here the CDR3 DNA reads TGTGCCTGGAGTGTACTGTTTGGCGGGGGTGGAATGGGGGAGACCCAGTACTTC. It encodes CAWSVLFGGGGMGETQYF.

The table lists this clonotype with a few counts. The chain joins TRBV10-2 to TRBJ1-4, with D hard to call. Trimming left V 3 bases short and J 5 bases short, with 7 bases between. Looked up from germline, CDR1 is WSHSY and CDR2 is SAAADI. The CDR3 is made up of 13 amino acids. Here the CDR3 DNA reads TGCGCCAGCAGTGACAGGCTCAATGAAAAACTGTTTTTT. Translated: CASSDRLNEKLFF.

The chain joins TRBV10-3 to TRBJ1-2; D is uncertain. V lost 4 bases and J 3 bases, leaving 18 bases between the germline ends. Germline V CDR1 and CDR2: ENHRY, SYGVKD. The CDR3 runs 16 residues. The chain's CDR3 is CAISGLGETQYYGYTF. The DNA of the CDR3 is TGTGCCATCAGTGGACTGGGCGAGACCCAGTACTATGGCTACACCTTC.

This chain joins TRBV9 and TRBJ2-5, with 8 positions matching TRBD1. The germline CDR1 and CDR2 sequences are SGDLS and YYNGEE. The CDR3 consists of 14 residues. The ends lost 9 bases at V and 5 bases at J; junction bases unmatched: 12. CDR3 amino acids: CATSAEDRGETQYF. The CDR3 DNA is TGTGCCACCAGTGCTGAAGACAGGGGTGAGACCCAGTACTTC.

This chain connects TRBV9 to TRBJ1-1; unclear D gene. This CDR3 has 14 residues. The V end was cut by 3 bases, the J end by 1 base, with 10 bases between. The V gene's germline CDR1 is SGDLS and CDR2 YYNGEE. In DNA form, the CDR3 reads TGTGCCAGCAGCGCACCCCCGTCGAACACTGAAGCTTTCTTT. Its translation is CASSAPPSNTEAFF. Looking up the rest from reference TRBV9 and TRBJ1-1 gives the full variable domain: DSGVTQTPKHLITATGQRVTLRCSPRSGDLSVYWYQQSLDQGLQFLIQYYNGEERAKGNILERFSAQQFPDLHSELNLSSLELGDSALYFCASSAPPSNTEAFFGQGTRLTVV.

This clonotype came up many times. The chain has TRBV6-5 and TRBJ1-5; D might be TRBD1 (5 bases). Germline V CDR1 and CDR2: MNHEY, SVGAGI. This CDR3 has 18 residues. Trimming took 4 bases from V and 4 from J, leaving 23 bases between them. The CDR3 sequence is CASSFTLREVVGNQPQHF. CDR3 nucleotide sequence: TGTGCCAGCAGTTTCACCCTCAGGGAGGTCGTCGGAAATCAGCCCCAGCATTTT.